These 20 T cell receptor beta chains were sequenced from one sample in a study of blood T cell repertoires in COVID-19. Profiled with immunoSEQ multiplex PCR; TCRdb holds only in-frame clones, not every one. The table lists 300,000 to 400,000 clones, roughly 90% of them singletons. The sequenced material came from PBMCs or T cells enriched from blood (not recorded which). These receptors were taken from a woman between 25 and 40 years old with acute COVID-19.

J is TRBJ2-5 and V is TRBV24-1; a possible D gene is TRBD1 (5 bases). Germline V CDR1 and CDR2: KGHDR, SFDVKD. V was shortened by 4 bases and J by 2 bases, with 7 bases between the two germline ends. CDR3 length: 13 residues. This CDR3 reads CATSEGVQETQYF. The CDR3 DNA reads TGTGCCACCAGTGAAGGGGTACAAGAGACCCAGTACTTC.

The chain combines TRBV10-3 with TRBJ1-5, with TRBD1 matching 9 bases. The ends lost 4 bases at V and 0 bases at J; junction bases unmatched: 1. The germline CDR1 and CDR2 sequences are ENHRY and SYGVKD. The CDR3 contains 15 residues. The CDR3: CAISGTGDSNQPQHF. The CDR3 region has the DNA TGTGCCATCAGTGGGACAGGGGATAGCAATCAGCCCCAGCATTTT.

The chain employs TRBV10-2 and TRBJ2-6; tentatively, D is TRBD1 (5 bases). The CDR3 sequence is 17 residues long. The germline CDR1 and CDR2 sequences are WSHSY and SAAADI. With 1 base removed from V and 0 bases from J, the gap between germline ends came to 10 bases. The CDR3 is CASSEWVRVSGANVLTF. In nucleotides, the CDR3 is TGCGCCAGCAGTGAGTGGGTCAGGGTCTCTGGGGCCAACGTCCTGACTTTC.

The chain employs TRBV15 and TRBJ1-1; 7 bases agree with TRBD1. Germline CDR1 LNHNV, CDR2 YYDKDF (reference sequence). The CDR3 has 17 residues. V was pared by 0 bases and J by 0 bases, with 7 bases of the junction left unmatched. The CDR3 loop is CATSRDYTGDLNTEAFF. DNA of the CDR3: TGTGCCACCAGCAGAGATTACACAGGGGACTTGAACACTGAAGCTTTCTTT.

This chain joins TRBV9 and TRBJ2-1, with 7 bases fitting TRBD1. Trimming removed 4 bases from V and 6 bases from J; junction bases left unmatched: 4. Germline V gives CDR1 SGDLS, CDR2 YYNGEE. The CDR3 spans 13 residues. The CDR3 coding sequence is TGTGCCAGCAGCAACCGACAGGGCAATGAGCAGTTCTTC. Amino acid sequence: CASSNRQGNEQFF.

The gene calls are TRBV12-3 or TRBV12-4 and TRBJ1-2; 8 nucleotides match TRBD1. V gave up 3 bases and J gave up 9 bases; unmatched junction bases: 3. CDR3 length: 12 amino acids. The CDR3 protein is CASSFRGPSYTF. In nucleotides, the CDR3 is TGTGCCAGCAGTTTCAGGGGGCCTAGCTACACCTTC.

The chain is built from TRBV9 and TRBJ2-1; 13 nucleotides align to TRBD2. The CDR3 covers 16 residues. Germline V gene sequence: CDR1 SGDLS, CDR2 YYNGEE. With 3 bases clipped from V and 9 bases from J, the junction kept 9 bases outside the gene matches. The CDR3 DNA is TGTGCCAGCAGCGGCCAACTAGCGGGGGGGCTGGGTGAGCAGTTCTTC. Residues: CASSGQLAGGLGEQFF.

The rearrangement links TRBV19 to TRBJ1-1; D is undetermined. CDR1 LNHDA and CDR2 SQIVND come from the germline V gene (reference sequence). CDR3 length: 16 amino acids. Trimming cost V 0 bases and J 0 bases, with 11 bases left between them. The CDR3 DNA is TGTGCCAGTAGTATAGAGGCCAGTCTTATGAACACTGAAGCTTTCTTT. Its translation is CASSIEASLMNTEAFF.

The chain links TRBV5-1 to TRBJ2-2; D ambiguous. The V end lost 4 bases, the J end lost 3 bases, and 10 bases lay between the germline ends. The CDR3 has 14 residues. CDR1 and CDR2 (germline): SGHRS, YFSETQ. The CDR3 sequence: CASSRRADTGELFF. CDR3 nucleotides: TGCGCCAGCAGCCGGAGAGCTGACACCGGGGAGCTGTTTTTT.

This clone was observed once. The sample carries other DNA sequences with the same CDR3. This sequence joins TRBV15 and TRBJ1-5, with 8 bases aligning to TRBD1. CDR1 and CDR2 from the germline V gene are LNHNV and YYDKDF (reference sequence). V was pared by 1 base and J by 1 base, with 0 bases of the junction left unmatched. The CDR3 is made up of 15 amino acids. The CDR3 bases are TGTGCCACCAGCAGAGGACAGGGGAGCAATCAGCCCCAGCATTTT. Residues: CATSRGQGSNQPQHF.

The chain recombines TRBV5-1 with TRBJ1-1, with TRBD1 matching over 9 bases. This CDR3 comprises 18 residues. The germline CDR1 and CDR2 sequences are SGHRS and YFSETQ. V was clipped by 3 bases and J by 6 bases; unmatched bases: 18. The CDR3 DNA is TGCGCCAGCAGCTGGCCGGGACAGGGATCGAGCTGGAGGGCTGAAGCTTTCTTT. Translated: CASSWPGQGSSWRAEAFF.

The chain employs TRBV30 and TRBJ2-3, with TRBD2 as a possible D gene (6 bases). This CDR3 spans 15 amino acids. Germline CDR1 reads GTSNPN; CDR2 reads SVGIG (reference sequence). The CDR3, as DNA: TGTGGGGCCATCACGGGGGATTCTAGCACAGATACGCAGTATTTT. Translated, it gives CGAITGDSSTDTQYF. Full variable domain (rest looked up from reference TRBV30 and TRBJ2-3): SQTIHQWPATLVQPVGSPLSLECTVEGTSNPNLYWYRQAAGRGLQLLFYSVGIGQISSEVPQNLSASRPQDRQFILSSKKLLLSDSGFYLCGAITGDSSTDTQYFGPGTRLTVL.

This rearrangement joins TRBV24-1 to TRBJ2-7; D remains ambiguous. V was shortened by 3 bases and J by 2 bases, with 13 bases between the two germline ends. The germline V gene has CDR1 KGHDR and CDR2 SFDVKD. This CDR3 has 15 amino acids. The CDR3 sequence: CATSDPLSRPYEQYF. The DNA for the CDR3 is TGTGCCACCAGTGATCCACTGAGCAGGCCCTACGAGCAGTACTTC.

The V gene is TRBV19, the J gene TRBJ1-5; no clear D. Trimming took off 3 bases at V and 2 bases at J, with 8 bases between the two ends. This CDR3 contains 14 residues. Germline V lookup: CDR1 LNHDA, CDR2 SQIVND (reference sequence). CDR3 in amino acids: CASSIPGGNQPQHF. The CDR3 DNA reads as TGTGCCAGTAGTATTCCCGGGGGCAATCAGCCCCAGCATTTT.

The chain combines TRBV5-4 with TRBJ1-1, with D possibly TRBD1 on 5 matching bases. V was trimmed by 5 bases and J by 1 base, leaving 9 bases between them. Germline V lookup: CDR1 SGHNT, CDR2 YYREEE (reference sequence). This CDR3 spans 13 amino acids. CDR3 loop: CASRKQENTEAFF. In nucleotides, the CDR3 is TGTGCCAGCAGGAAACAGGAGAACACTGAAGCTTTCTTT.

This chain links TRBV29-1 with TRBJ2-5; D call uncertain. Trimming cost V 8 bases and J 0 bases, with 10 bases left between them. There are 12 residues in the CDR3. The germline V gene has CDR1 SQVTM and CDR2 ANQGSEA. The CDR3 loop reads CSFRRDQETQYF. CDR3 nucleotides: TGCAGCTTCCGACGGGACCAAGAGACCCAGTACTTC.

A single count supports this clone. The V gene is TRBV29-1, the J gene TRBJ1-4; D unclear. The CDR3 runs to 13 residues. V was cut by 1 base and J by 4 bases, with 7 bases left in between. Germline CDR1 reads SQVTM; CDR2 reads ANQGSEA. The CDR3 sequence is CSVEGRDNEKLFF. The DNA for the CDR3 is TGCAGCGTTGAAGGGCGGGATAATGAAAAACTGTTTTTT.

The J gene is TRBJ2-7, the V gene TRBV2; a possible D gene is TRBD1 (5 bases). Between the trimmed V and J ends, which lost 4 bases and 3 bases, there was a span of 10 bases. The CDR3 totals 13 residues. The germline CDR1 and CDR2 sequences are SNHLY and FYNNEI. The CDR3 sequence is CASSAFRDYEQYF. CDR3 bases: TGTGCCAGCAGTGCTTTCAGGGACTACGAGCAGTACTTC. The full variable domain, in which reference TRBV2 and TRBJ2-7 provide the parts outside the CDR3, is EPEVTQTPSHQVTQMGQEVILRCVPISNHLYFYWYRQILGQKVEFLVSFYNNEISEKSEIFDDQFSVERPDGSNFTLKIRSTKLEDSAMYFCASSAFRDYEQYFGPGTRLTVT.

V is TRBV11-2 and J is TRBJ2-3; TRBD2 agrees at 8 bases. The CDR3 sequence is 16 residues long. CDR1 is SGHAT and CDR2 is FQNNGV in the germline V gene. Losses at the gene ends were 5 bases for V and 5 bases for J; bases not matched to a gene: 12. The CDR3 region is CASSPRRGGLGDTQYF. In nucleotides, the CDR3 is TGTGCCAGCAGCCCTCGCCGGGGGGGCCTTGGAGATACGCAGTATTTT.

This clone was recorded once. The rearrangement uses TRBV28 and TRBJ2-7; D gene ambiguous. The germline V gene encodes CDR1 MDHEN and CDR2 SYDVKM. The ends were cut back, 7 bases at V and 1 base at J, with 11 bases in the middle. The CDR3 is made up of 13 amino acids. Here the CDR3 reads CASNRRISYEQYF. The CDR3 DNA follows: TGTGCCAGCAATCGGAGAATATCCTACGAGCAGTACTTC.